This T cell receptor beta chain was obtained from a study of shared clonotypes between healthy human individuals (dated by TCRdb to 2020 to 2022). Concerning the study at large: The cohort included a few men and a couple of women between 18 and 49 years of age. For each donor, CD4 naive and CD4 memory were each run on three plates, CD8 naive on two plates, and CD8 memory on one plate. To estimate repertoire size and how much clonotypes are shared between individuals, the study performed deep sequencing of blood TCR repertoires from five healthy adults. To increase sequencing depth and limit assay-specific biases, different laboratories used diverse techniques to prepare libraries and sequence TCR repertoires. Per donor, leukapheresis produced somewhere between about 0.94 and 9 billion PBMCs.

This clone was seen a single time. Which antigen it targets is not known. No much larger clone is present one base from it, and per-base qualities are unavailable. The study at large found these results: Incomplete sequencing was indicated by rarefaction of sorted-subset datasets, despite the large sequencing depth. Naive subsets generally had larger estimated clonotype richness than memory subsets. Across a few donors, roughly 5.4% of naive CD4, around 3.5% of naive CD8, approximately 2.5% of memory CD4, and approximately 0.4% of memory CD8 clonotypes were shared. Compared with non-shared clonotypes, the clonotypes found in all four sorted-subset donors had higher generation probabilities. Based on pairwise subsampling, the degree of clonotype sharing among donors was expected to be affected by sequencing depth. Sampling was restricted to blood, and TCR repertoires in tissue are likely to differ from TCR repertoires in blood. Because the study included a small number of donors, the genetic and exposure-history diversity represented was limited.

The donors were healthy, HIV-negative adults who had no recently reported acute infections or vaccinations. Only Caucasian adults living in Nashville, Tennessee, USA were represented among the donors. CD4+ T cells were enriched by magnetic negative selection; naive cells were then positively selected on CD45RA, and the negative fraction formed the memory subset. Blood was obtained by leukapheresis, after which PBMCs were separated by Ficoll-Histopaque density gradient centrifugation and cryopreserved in liquid nitrogen vapor phase. Analytical flow cytometry was used to check the purity and quantity of each magnetically sorted T cell population. Genomic DNA was isolated from every sorted fraction and measured by UV absorbance on a Nanodrop 2000c. Using the deep immunoSEQ assay, TCR CDR3 regions were amplified from genomic DNA by multiplex PCR. For each cell subset, the extracted genomic DNA was distributed evenly across all wells of several immunoSEQ 96-well plates, and each plate served as one replicate. Each replicate PCR for sorted subsets received around 200 ng genomic DNA, equal to about 29,000 T cell genomes. Purified libraries were quantified with a Qubit 3.0 fluorometer, sized on a Bioanalyzer 2100, and re-quantified with the KAPA Library Quantification kit. Each immunoSEQ 96-well plate was sequenced on its own single-read 150-cycle Illumina NextSeq 550 flow cell. In the paper's pipeline: The immunoSEQ output contained only junctional sequences without quality scores, so filtering could not match that applied to full-length reads. To assign V/J genes and CDR3, sequences were annotated against IMGT germline references using PyIR, a Python wrapper for IgBLAST v1.9. Reads with weak V/J assignments (E-value above 1e-6), missing CDR3, stop codons, out-of-frame junctions, or ambiguous translated residues were removed. A V3J clonotype was defined by an identical inferred V gene, J gene, and CDR3 amino acid sequence. To compute the percentage overlap between repertoires, the number of shared unique clonotypes was divided by the size of the smaller repertoire. Repertoire richness was assessed with RTK rarefaction, the Chao1 estimator, and Recon v2.1 estimates of unobserved clonotypes. OLGA was used to compute generation probabilities for all TCRbeta clonotypes that the gDNA method yielded from four donors. The table comes from immuneACCESS by way of TCRdb, which keeps in-frame sequences with V and J called. Part of the clones is missing from these tables; in studies checked, under half for an unresolved V gene and the rest for unknown reasons. V and J calls and clone size are given by that table; D and trimming were obtained from the DNA. In all, the sample holds 900,000 to 1,200,000 clones, and around 82% of those were seen once. Of the sample, roughly 0.57% falls within the top ten clones.

The trim is 7 bases for V and 5 bases for J, with a gap of 7 bases between the germline ends. Its CDR3 holds 11 amino acids, cysteine through phenylalanine. Of the read, only the CDR3 DNA is kept; its 33 bases are in frame from base 1. CDR1 SNHLY and CDR2 FYNNEI were looked up in the germline V gene. The chain links TRBV2 with TRBJ2-3; the D gene cannot be resolved reliably. The clonotype was recovered from a man aged 18 to 30 in good health. Some clones in this sample may be carry-over from other donors' samples. The sequencing sample was made of memory CD4+ T cells from PBMCs. Read against the paper, the sample's cell subset or site label means: CD45RA-negative fraction. The nucleotide sequence is TGTGCCAGCACCCGCAGAGATACGCAGTATTTT. Translation gives CASTRRDTQYF.